This is a list of T cell receptor beta chains from one sample in a study of T cell responses to AZD1222 COVID-19 vaccine. TCRdb's copy holds only in-frame clones and misses some; the assay was immunoSEQ multiplex PCR. There are 140,000 to 150,000 clones in the sample; more than 85% occur only once, and 5% to 6.5% lies in the top ten. Sequencing used peripheral blood, obtained on day 0 of AZD1222 vaccination. The receptor set was obtained from an adult in good health. Both conserved end residues are part of each CDR3. The D gene is left open where the match is weak. Clone size is shown for a subset of rows, as once, few, many or a class of expanded clone.

v_gene: TRBV27; j_gene: TRBJ1-3; d_gene: NA; abundance: NA; CDR3aa: CASSSGNTIYF; CDR3nt: TGTGCCAGCAGTTCTGGAAACACCATATATTTT
v_gene: TRBV7-8; j_gene: TRBJ1-3; d_gene: NA; abundance: NA; CDR3aa: CASSLAGIGNTIYF; CDR3nt: TGTGCCAGCAGCTTAGCAGGCATTGGAAACACCATATATTTT
v_gene: TRBV7-9; j_gene: TRBJ2-1; d_gene: NA; abundance: few; CDR3aa: CASSLAVYNEQFF; CDR3nt: TGTGCCAGCAGCTTAGCAGTCTACAATGAGCAGTTCTTC
v_gene: TRBV7-3; j_gene: TRBJ1-1; d_gene: TRBD1; abundance: NA; CDR3aa: CASSPTGVDTEAFF; CDR3nt: TGTGCCAGCAGCCCGACAGGGGTTGACACTGAAGCTTTCTTT
v_gene: TRBV10-3; j_gene: TRBJ1-1; d_gene: NA; abundance: NA; CDR3aa: CAISESGRGNTEAFF; CDR3nt: TGTGCCATCAGTGAGTCGGGGCGGGGGAACACTGAAGCTTTCTTT
v_gene: TRBV6-5; j_gene: TRBJ1-2; d_gene: NA; abundance: NA; CDR3aa: CASSYSRGFRNYGYTF; CDR3nt: TGTGCCAGCAGTTACTCGAGGGGGTTCCGTAACTATGGCTACACCTTC
v_gene: TRBV7-9; j_gene: TRBJ1-1; d_gene: TRBD1; abundance: NA; CDR3aa: CASRTQGGRDTEAFF; CDR3nt: TGTGCCAGCAGGACGCAGGGGGGTAGGGACACTGAAGCTTTCTTT
v_gene: TRBV5-1; j_gene: TRBJ2-7; d_gene: TRBD1; abundance: NA; CDR3aa: CASSMTGGKDYEQYF; CDR3nt: TGCGCCAGCAGCATGACAGGGGGCAAGGACTACGAGCAGTACTTC
v_gene: TRBV6-5; j_gene: TRBJ1-4; d_gene: NA; abundance: NA; CDR3aa: CASSYDGNEKLFF; CDR3nt: TGTGCCAGCAGTTACGACGGTAATGAAAAACTGTTTTTT
v_gene: TRBV19; j_gene: TRBJ2-7; d_gene: TRBD1; abundance: NA; CDR3aa: CASSLGTAFYEQYF; CDR3nt: TGTGCCAGTAGCCTCGGGACAGCCTTCTACGAGCAGTACTTC
v_gene: TRBV2; j_gene: TRBJ1-3; d_gene: NA; abundance: NA; CDR3aa: CASSELRVDGNTIYF; CDR3nt: TGTGCCAGCAGTGAATTAAGGGTCGATGGAAACACCATATATTTT
v_gene: TRBV6-5; j_gene: TRBJ1-3; d_gene: TRBD1; abundance: NA; CDR3aa: CASNRGTGNTIYF; CDR3nt: TGTGCCAGTAACAGGGGGACTGGAAACACCATATATTTT
v_gene: TRBV20-1; j_gene: TRBJ1-5; d_gene: NA; abundance: once; CDR3aa: CSASPGTGNQPQHF; CDR3nt: TGCAGTGCTAGTCCCGGGACGGGGAATCAGCCCCAGCATTTT
v_gene: TRBV30; j_gene: TRBJ1-1; d_gene: NA; abundance: NA; CDR3aa: CAWSAAGRTEAFF; CDR3nt: TGTGCCTGGAGTGCTGCTGGAAGAACTGAAGCTTTCTTT
v_gene: TRBV6-5; j_gene: TRBJ1-4; d_gene: TRBD1; abundance: NA; CDR3aa: CASNNRDSNEKLFF; CDR3nt: TGTGCCAGCAACAACCGGGACAGTAATGAAAAACTGTTTTTT
v_gene: TRBV6-5; j_gene: TRBJ1-2; d_gene: NA; abundance: NA; CDR3aa: CASSYSGGNKNYGYTF; CDR3nt: TGTGCCAGCAGTTACTCCGGGGGAAACAAAAACTATGGCTACACCTTC
v_gene: TRBV20-1; j_gene: TRBJ1-1; d_gene: NA; abundance: NA; CDR3aa: CSASRTEAFF; CDR3nt: TGCAGTGCTTCCCGCACTGAAGCTTTCTTT